This is a list of T cell receptor beta chains from one sample in a study of Graves' ophthalmopathy and Graves' hyperthyroidism. TCRdb re-called the multiplex PCR reads with MiXCR, one entry per CDR3 protein. The data show over 150,000 distinct CDR3 sequences, less than 45% seen once. The source material was peripheral blood. The receptors shown here come from a middle-aged woman with Graves' ophthalmopathy. Each CDR3 is given with its conserved first and last residue. D genes are given only for firm matches. For some rows the clone size is stated as once, few or many, or as a class when expanded; others skip it.

v_gene	d_gene	j_gene	len	abundance	CDR3nt	CDR3aa
TRBV2	TRBD1	TRBJ1-2	15	NA	TGTGCCAGCACCCTTGACAGGGGGCAGGGCTATGGCTACACCTTC	CASTLDRGQGYGYTF
TRBV6-2/TRBV6-3	TRBD2	TRBJ2-7	15	NA	TGTGCCAGCAGATGGACTAGCGGGGGCTTATACGAGCAGTACTTC	CASRWTSGGLYEQYF
TRBV6-5	TRBD1	TRBJ2-7	14	many	TGTGCCAGCGGAAAGGACAGGGATTTTTACGAGCAGTACTTC	CASGKDRDFYEQYF
TRBV30	NA	TRBJ2-2	17	many	TGTGCCTGGAGACCCACCAAGAGCGGTACGAACACCGGGGAGCTGTTTTTT	CAWRPTKSGTNTGELFF
TRBV10-2	NA	TRBJ1-5	12	many	TGCGCCAGTCGGGGTCCGAATCAGCCCCAGCATTTT	CASRGPNQPQHF
TRBV10-3	TRBD1	TRBJ1-5	14	many	TGTGCCATCAGCCGACAGGGGAACAATCAGCCCCAGCATTTT	CAISRQGNNQPQHF
TRBV9	NA	TRBJ2-7	15	NA	TGTGCCAGCAGCCCCCAAGGTAACCTAGGCCGCGAGCAGTACTTC	CASSPQGNLGREQYF
TRBV15	TRBD1	TRBJ2-7	16	NA	TGTGCCACCAGCAGAGATCAGGGGGCAAGTACCTACGAGCAGTACTTC	CATSRDQGASTYEQYF
TRBV7-3	TRBD2	TRBJ2-5	15	many	TGTGCCAGCAGCTTAGGTAGCGGGAAGAGGGAGACCCAGTACTTC	CASSLGSGKRETQYF
TRBV28	TRBD2	TRBJ2-5	15	many	TGTGCCAGCACCCTGGGGGGGAGTATGAAAGAGACCCAGTACTTC	CASTLGGSMKETQYF
TRBV29-1	NA	TRBJ2-7	12	NA	TGCAGCGTTGCTGTGTTGGGGTACGAGCAGTACTTC	CSVAVLGYEQYF
TRBV27	TRBD2	TRBJ2-7	15	many	TGTGCCAGCAGTCCCCTTGCGGGAGGGCCCGACGAGCAGTACTTC	CASSPLAGGPDEQYF
TRBV20-1	TRBD2	TRBJ2-7	16	NA	TGCAGTGTTATAGGACTAGCGGGAACCCTCTCCTACGAGCAGTACTTC	CSVIGLAGTLSYEQYF
TRBV7-2	TRBD2	TRBJ2-5	15	NA	TGTGCCAGCAGCTTCCCTAGCGGGAGATTGGAGACCCAGTACTTC	CASSFPSGRLETQYF
TRBV7-9	NA	TRBJ1-2	14	many	TGTGCCAGCAGCTTAGCGGCGGGGTCCTATGGCTACACCTTC	CASSLAAGSYGYTF
TRBV6-1	TRBD1	TRBJ1-6	18	many	TGTGCCACGCACGTGGGGACAGGGACCCCCGATCATAATTCACCCCTCCACTTT	CATHVGTGTPDHNSPLHF